This T cell receptor beta chain was recovered during a study of blood T cells in healthy people across ages. V dropped 6 bases and J dropped 3 bases, with 12 bases sitting between them. CDR3 size: 14 residues. Looked up from germline, CDR1 is ENHRY and CDR2 is SYGVKD. To note about this clonotype: Antigen: not known.

Notes on the study in general: The study regarded diversity estimates from one million T cells as underestimates. The CMV status of each donor remained undetermined, and this could have confounded shifts in expanded clonotypes.

The second PCR ran about 6 to 12 cycles with a sample-barcoded 5' primer and J-beta primers. MiXCR, run by TCRdb on the 5' RACE reads, gives a single entry per CDR3 protein. The table lists 800,000 to 950,000 distinct CDR3 sequences, about 36% of them singletons. The clonotype was recovered from a man younger than 35 in good health. Specimen: blood. The chain employs TRBV10-3 and TRBJ2-1, with D hard to call. CDR3 loop: CAIRSDGDYNEQFF. The CDR3 DNA reads as TGTGCCATCAGGAGCGACGGAGACTACAATGAGCAGTTCTTC.